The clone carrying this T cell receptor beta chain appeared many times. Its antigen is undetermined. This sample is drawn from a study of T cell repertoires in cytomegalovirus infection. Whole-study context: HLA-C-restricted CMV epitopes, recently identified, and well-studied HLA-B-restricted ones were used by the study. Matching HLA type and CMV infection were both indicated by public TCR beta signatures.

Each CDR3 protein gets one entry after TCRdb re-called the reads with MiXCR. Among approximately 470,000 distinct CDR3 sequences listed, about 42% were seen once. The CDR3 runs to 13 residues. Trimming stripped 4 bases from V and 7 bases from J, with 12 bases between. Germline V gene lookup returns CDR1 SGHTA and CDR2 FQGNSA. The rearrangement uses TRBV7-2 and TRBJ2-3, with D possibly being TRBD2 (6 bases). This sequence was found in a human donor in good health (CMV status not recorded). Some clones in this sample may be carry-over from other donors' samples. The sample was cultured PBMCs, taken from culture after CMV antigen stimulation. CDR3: CASSSGGGNTQYF. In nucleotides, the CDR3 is TGTGCCAGCAGCTCCGGTGGAGGGAATACGCAGTATTTT.